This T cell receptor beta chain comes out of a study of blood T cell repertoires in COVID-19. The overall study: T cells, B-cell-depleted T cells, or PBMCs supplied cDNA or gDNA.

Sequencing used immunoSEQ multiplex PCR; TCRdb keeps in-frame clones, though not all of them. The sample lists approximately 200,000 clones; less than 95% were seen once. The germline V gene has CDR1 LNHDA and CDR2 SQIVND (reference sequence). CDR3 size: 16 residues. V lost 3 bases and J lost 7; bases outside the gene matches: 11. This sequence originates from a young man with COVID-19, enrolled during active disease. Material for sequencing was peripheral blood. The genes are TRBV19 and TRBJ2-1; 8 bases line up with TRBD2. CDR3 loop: CASSIEAGGRGNEQFF. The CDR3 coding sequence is TGTGCCAGTAGTATCGAGGCGGGGGGCCGGGGGAATGAGCAGTTCTTC.